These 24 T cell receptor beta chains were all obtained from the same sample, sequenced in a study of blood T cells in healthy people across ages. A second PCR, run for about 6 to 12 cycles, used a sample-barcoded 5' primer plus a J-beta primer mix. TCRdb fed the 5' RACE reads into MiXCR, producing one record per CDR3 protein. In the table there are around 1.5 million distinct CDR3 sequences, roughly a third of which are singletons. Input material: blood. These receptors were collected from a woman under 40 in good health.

The DNA for the CDR3 is TGCAGCGTCGTTCCAAGGACAGGGAGCCCCTACGAGCAGTACTTC. Translated: CSVVPRTGSPYEQYF. The rearrangement joins TRBV29-1 to TRBJ2-7; 8 bases are a match to TRBD1. Germline assignment: CDR1 SQVTM and CDR2 ANQGSEA. The CDR3 runs 15 residues. V shed 6 bases and J 2 bases; nucleotides not matched to a gene: 12.

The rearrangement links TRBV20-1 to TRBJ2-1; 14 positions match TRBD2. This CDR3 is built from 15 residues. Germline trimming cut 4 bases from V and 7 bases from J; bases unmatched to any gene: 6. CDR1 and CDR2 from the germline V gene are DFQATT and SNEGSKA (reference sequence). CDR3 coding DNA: TGCAGTGCTACACTGACTAGCGGGAGGGCGAATGAGCAGTTCTTC. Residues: CSATLTSGRANEQFF.

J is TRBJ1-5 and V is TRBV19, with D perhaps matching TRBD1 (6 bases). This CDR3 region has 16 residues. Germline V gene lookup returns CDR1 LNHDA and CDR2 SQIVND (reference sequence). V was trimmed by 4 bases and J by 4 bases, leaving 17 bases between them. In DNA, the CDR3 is TGTGCCAGTAGTAGCCGGTGGGAGGGGGATAATCAGCCCCAGCATTTT. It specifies CASSSRWEGDNQPQHF.

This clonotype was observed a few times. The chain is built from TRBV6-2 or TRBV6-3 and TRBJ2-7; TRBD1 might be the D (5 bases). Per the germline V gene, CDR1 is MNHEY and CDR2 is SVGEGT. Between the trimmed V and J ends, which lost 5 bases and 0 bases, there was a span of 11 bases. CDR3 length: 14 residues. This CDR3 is CASSPDTASYEQYF. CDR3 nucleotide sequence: TGTGCCAGCAGTCCGGACACCGCCTCCTACGAGCAGTACTTC.

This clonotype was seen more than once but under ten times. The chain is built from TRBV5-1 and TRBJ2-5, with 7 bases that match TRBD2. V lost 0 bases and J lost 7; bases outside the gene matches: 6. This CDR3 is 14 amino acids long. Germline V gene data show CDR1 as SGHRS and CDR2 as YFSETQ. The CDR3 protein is CASSLDLAAVTQYF. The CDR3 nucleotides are TGCGCCAGCAGCTTGGATCTAGCGGCAGTGACCCAGTACTTC.

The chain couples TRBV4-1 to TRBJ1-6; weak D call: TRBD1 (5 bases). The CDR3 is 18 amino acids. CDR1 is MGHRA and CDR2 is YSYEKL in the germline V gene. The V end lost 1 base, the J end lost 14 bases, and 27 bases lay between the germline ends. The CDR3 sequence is CASSQVTFFDSPNLALHF. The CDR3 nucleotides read TGCGCCAGCAGCCAAGTCACATTTTTTGACAGCCCTAATTTGGCCCTCCACTTT.

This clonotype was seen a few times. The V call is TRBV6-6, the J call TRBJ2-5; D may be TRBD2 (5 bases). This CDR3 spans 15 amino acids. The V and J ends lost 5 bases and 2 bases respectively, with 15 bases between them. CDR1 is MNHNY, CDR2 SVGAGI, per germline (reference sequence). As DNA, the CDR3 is TGTGCCAGCAGTGACACCAGGCGGGTACAAGAGACCCAGTACTTC. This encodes CASSDTRRVQETQYF.

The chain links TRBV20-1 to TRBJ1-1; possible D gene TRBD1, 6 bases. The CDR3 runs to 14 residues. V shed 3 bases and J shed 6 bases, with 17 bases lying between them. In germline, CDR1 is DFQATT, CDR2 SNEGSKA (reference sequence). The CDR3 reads CSARIQGMYPEAFF. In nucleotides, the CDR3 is TGCAGTGCTAGGATACAGGGAATGTACCCTGAAGCTTTCTTT.

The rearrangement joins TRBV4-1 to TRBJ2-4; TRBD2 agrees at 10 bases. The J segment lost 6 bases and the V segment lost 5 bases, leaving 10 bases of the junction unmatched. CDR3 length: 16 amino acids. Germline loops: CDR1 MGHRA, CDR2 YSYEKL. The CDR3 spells CASSSPLAGVGNIQYF. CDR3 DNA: TGCGCCAGCAGCTCCCCTCTAGCGGGAGTAGGAAACATTCAGTACTTC.

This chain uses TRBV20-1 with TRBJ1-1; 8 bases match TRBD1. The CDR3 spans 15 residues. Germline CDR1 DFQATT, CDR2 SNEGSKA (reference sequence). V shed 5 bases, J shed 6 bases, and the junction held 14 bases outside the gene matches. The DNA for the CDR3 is TGCAGTGCTGGTAACAGGGGGGGGTGGGTCGCTGAAGCTTTCTTT. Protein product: CSAGNRGGWVAEAFF.

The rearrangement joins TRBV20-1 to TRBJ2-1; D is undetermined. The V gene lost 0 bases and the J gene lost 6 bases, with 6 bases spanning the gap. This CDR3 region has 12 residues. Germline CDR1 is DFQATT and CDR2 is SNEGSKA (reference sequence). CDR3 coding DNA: TGCAGTGCTAGAGATTTCACCAATGAGCAGTTCTTC. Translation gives CSARDFTNEQFF.

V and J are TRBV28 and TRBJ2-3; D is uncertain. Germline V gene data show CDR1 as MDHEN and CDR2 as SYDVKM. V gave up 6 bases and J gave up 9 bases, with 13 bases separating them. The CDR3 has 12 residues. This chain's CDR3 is CASSRTKTTQYF. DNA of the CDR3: TGTGCCAGCAGCAGAACTAAGACGACGCAGTATTTT.

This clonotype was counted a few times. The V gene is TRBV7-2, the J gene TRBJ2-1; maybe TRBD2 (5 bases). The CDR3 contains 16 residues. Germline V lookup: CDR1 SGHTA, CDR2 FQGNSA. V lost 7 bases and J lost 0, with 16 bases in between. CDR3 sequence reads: CASTPGLLASYNEQFF. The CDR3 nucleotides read TGTGCCAGCACTCCGGGATTGCTCGCCTCCTACAATGAGCAGTTCTTC.

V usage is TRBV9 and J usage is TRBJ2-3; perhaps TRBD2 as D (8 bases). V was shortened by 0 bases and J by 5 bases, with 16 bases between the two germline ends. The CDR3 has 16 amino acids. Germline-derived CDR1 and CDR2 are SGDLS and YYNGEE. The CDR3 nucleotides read TGTGCCAGCAGCGTAGCTGGGACTAGGACAGGAGATACGCAGTATTTT. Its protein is CASSVAGTRTGDTQYF.

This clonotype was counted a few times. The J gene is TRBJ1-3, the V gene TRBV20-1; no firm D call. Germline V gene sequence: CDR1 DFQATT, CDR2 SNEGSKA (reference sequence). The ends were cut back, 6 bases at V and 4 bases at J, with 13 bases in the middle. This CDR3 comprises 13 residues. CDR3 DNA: TGCAGTGCCAGGTCCACCGGGGGAAACACCATATATTTT. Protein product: CSARSTGGNTIYF.

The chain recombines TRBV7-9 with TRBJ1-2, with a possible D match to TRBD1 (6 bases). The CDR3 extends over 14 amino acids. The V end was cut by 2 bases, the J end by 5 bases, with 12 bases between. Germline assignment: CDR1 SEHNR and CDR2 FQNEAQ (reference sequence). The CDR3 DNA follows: TGTGCCAGCAGCTTACAGGGGATTGGGTATGGCTACACCTTC. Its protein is CASSLQGIGYGYTF. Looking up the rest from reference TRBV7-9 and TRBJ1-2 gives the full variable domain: DTGVSQNPRHKITKRGQNVTFRCDPISEHNRLYWYRQTLGQGPEFLTYFQNEAQLEKSRLLSDRFSAERPKGSFSTLEIQRTEQGDSAMYLCASSLQGIGYGYTFGSGTRLTVV.

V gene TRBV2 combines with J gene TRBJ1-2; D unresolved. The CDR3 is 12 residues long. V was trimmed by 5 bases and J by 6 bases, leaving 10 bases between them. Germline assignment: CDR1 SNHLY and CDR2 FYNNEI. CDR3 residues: CASSLEDHGYTF. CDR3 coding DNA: TGTGCCAGCAGTTTGGAGGATCATGGCTACACCTTC.

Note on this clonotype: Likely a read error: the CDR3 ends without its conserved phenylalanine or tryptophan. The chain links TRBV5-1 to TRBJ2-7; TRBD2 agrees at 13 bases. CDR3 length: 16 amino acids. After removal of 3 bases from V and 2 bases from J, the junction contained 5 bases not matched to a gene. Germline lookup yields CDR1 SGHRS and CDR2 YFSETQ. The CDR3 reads CASSSSGLAGAYEQYI. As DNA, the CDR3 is TGCGCCAGCAGCTCTTCCGGACTAGCGGGAGCCTACGAGCAGTACATC.

For the CDR3, the DNA is TGCAGTGCTAGAGAGGGCGGCGGGAGGACCTACGAGCAGTACTTC. Amino acid sequence: CSAREGGGRTYEQYF. The chain is built from TRBV20-1 and TRBJ2-7; 8 bases agree with TRBD2. The CDR3 consists of 15 residues. Per germline, CDR1 DFQATT and CDR2 SNEGSKA (reference sequence). The J segment lost 2 bases and the V segment lost 0 bases, leaving 6 bases of the junction unmatched.

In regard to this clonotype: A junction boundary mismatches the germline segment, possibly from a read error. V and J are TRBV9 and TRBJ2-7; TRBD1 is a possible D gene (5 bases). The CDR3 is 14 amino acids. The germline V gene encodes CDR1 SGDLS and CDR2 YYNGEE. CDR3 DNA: TGTGCCGGCAGCCCACCCAGGGTACCCTACGAGCAGTACTTC. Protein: CAGSPPRVPYEQYF.

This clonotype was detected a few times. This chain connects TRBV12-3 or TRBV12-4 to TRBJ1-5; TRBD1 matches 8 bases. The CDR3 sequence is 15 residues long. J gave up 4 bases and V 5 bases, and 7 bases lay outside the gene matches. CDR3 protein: CASSPNRGKNQPQHF. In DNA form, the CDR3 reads TGTGCCAGCAGTCCCAACAGGGGGAAAAATCAGCCCCAGCATTTT.

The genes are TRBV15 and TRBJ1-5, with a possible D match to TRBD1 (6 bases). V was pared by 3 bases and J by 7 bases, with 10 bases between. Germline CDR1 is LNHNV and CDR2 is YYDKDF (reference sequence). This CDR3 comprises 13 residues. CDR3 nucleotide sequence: TGTGCCACCAGCAGTAACAGGGCACAGCCCCAGCATTTT. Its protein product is CATSSNRAQPQHF.

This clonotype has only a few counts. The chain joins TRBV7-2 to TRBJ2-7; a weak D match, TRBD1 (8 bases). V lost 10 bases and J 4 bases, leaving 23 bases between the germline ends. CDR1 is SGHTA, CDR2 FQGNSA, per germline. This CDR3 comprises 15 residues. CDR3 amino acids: CATSGGGQGEYEQYF. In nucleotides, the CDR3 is TGTGCCACCTCGGGAGGCGGACAGGGAGAGTACGAGCAGTACTTC.

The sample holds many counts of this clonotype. The CDR3 loop is CASSLRLAGNEQFF. CDR3 DNA: TGTGCCAGCAGTCTTAGACTAGCGGGCAATGAGCAGTTCTTC. The V gene is TRBV6-5, the J gene TRBJ2-1; 10 nucleotides agree with TRBD2. The V gene end was trimmed by 5 bases and the J gene end by 6 bases; junction bases not matched to a gene: 4. Germline V gene sequence: CDR1 MNHEY, CDR2 SVGAGI. This CDR3 has 14 residues.